This T cell receptor beta chain was captured in a study of T-cell reconstitution after alpha-beta-depleted transplantation in children. The TCRbeta library incorporated unique molecular identifiers. TCRdb processed the PCR reads anew with MiXCR; each CDR3 protein has one entry. The sample yields approximately 230,000 distinct CDR3 sequences, about 24% seen once. In this sample, this clonotype turned up many times. V gave up 7 bases and J gave up 0 bases; unmatched junction bases: 5. The CDR3 is made up of 13 amino acids. Germline lookup yields CDR1 SQVTM and CDR2 ANQGSEA. This receptor was taken from a female patient aged 2-15 years who had a stem cell transplant for congenital amegakaryocytic thrombocytopenia, so the T cells may come from the graft donor. This rearrangement joins TRBV29-1 to TRBJ2-7; 8 bases fit TRBD1. Sequences were derived from PBMCs, mostly from graft donor cells, sampled 360 days after TCRalphabeta/CD19-depleted stem cell transplant. CDR3 residues: CSARDRSSYEQYF. The CDR3 DNA is TGCAGCGCTAGGGACAGGAGCTCCTACGAGCAGTACTTC.